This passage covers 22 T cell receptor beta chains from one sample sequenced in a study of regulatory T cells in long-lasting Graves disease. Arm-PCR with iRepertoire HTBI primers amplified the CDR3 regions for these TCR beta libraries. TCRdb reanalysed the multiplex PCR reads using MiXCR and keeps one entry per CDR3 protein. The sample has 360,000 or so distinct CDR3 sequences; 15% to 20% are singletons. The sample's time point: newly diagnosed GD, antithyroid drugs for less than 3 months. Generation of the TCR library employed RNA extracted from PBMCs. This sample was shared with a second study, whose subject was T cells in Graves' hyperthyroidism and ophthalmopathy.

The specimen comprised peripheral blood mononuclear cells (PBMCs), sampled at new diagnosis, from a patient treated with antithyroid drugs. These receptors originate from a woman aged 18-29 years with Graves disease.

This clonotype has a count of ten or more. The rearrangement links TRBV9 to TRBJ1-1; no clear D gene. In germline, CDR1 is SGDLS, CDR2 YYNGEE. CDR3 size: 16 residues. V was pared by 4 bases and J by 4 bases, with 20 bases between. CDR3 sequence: CASSPRSSLIVTEAFF. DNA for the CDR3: TGTGCCAGCAGCCCCCGATCCTCGTTGATCGTCACTGAAGCTTTCTTT.

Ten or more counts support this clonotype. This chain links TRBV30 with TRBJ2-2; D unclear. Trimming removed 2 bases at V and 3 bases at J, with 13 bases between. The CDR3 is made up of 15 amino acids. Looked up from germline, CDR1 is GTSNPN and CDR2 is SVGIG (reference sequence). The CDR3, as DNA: TGTGCCTGGAGTTCGGGCCTGAGCTACACCGGGGAGCTGTTTTTT. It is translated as CAWSSGLSYTGELFF.

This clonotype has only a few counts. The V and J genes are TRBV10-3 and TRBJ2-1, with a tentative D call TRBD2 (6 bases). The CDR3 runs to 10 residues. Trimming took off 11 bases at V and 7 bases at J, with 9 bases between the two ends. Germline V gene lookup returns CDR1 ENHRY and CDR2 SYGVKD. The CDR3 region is CAAGRNEQFF. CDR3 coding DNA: TGTGCCGCGGGGCGTAATGAGCAGTTCTTC.

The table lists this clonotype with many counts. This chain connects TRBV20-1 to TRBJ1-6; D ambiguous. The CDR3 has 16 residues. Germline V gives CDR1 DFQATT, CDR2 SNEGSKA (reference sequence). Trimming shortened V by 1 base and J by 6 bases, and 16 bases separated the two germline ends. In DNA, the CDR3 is TGCAGTGCTAGAGCTCCAGCAGTGCAGCTTAATTCACCCCTCCACTTT. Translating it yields CSARAPAVQLNSPLHF.

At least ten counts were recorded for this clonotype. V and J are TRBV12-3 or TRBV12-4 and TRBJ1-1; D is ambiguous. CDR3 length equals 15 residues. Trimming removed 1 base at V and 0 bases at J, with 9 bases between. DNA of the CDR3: TGTGCCAGCAGTTTAGGTGGCATTATGAACACTGAAGCTTTCTTT. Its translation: CASSLGGIMNTEAFF.

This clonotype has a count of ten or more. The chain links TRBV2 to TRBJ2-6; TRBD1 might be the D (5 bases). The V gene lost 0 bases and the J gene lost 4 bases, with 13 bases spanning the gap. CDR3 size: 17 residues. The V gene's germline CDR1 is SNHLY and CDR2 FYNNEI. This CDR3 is CASSEALPGIGANVLTF. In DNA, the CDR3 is TGTGCCAGCAGTGAAGCGCTTCCAGGGATCGGGGCCAACGTCCTGACTTTC.

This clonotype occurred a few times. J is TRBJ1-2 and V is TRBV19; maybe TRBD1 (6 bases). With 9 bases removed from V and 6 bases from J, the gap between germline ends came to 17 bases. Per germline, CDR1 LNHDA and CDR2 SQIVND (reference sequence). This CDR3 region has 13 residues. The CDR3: CASRRGGVDGYTF. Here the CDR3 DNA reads TGTGCCAGCCGCCGGGGGGGCGTAGATGGCTACACCTTC.

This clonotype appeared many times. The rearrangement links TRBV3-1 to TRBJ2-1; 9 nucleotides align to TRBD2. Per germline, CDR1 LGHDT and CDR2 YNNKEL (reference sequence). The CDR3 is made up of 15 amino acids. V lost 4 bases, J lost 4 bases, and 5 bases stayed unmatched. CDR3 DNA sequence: TGTGCCAGCAGCCTAAGACTAGCGGCTTACAATGAGCAGTTCTTC. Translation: CASSLRLAAYNEQFF.

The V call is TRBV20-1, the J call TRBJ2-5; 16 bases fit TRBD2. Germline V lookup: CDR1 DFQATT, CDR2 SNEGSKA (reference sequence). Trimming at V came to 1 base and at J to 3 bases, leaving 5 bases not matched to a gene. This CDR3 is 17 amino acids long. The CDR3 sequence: CSARVAGLAGGEETQYF. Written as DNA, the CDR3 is TGCAGTGCTAGAGTGGCGGGACTAGCGGGGGGGGAAGAGACCCAGTACTTC.

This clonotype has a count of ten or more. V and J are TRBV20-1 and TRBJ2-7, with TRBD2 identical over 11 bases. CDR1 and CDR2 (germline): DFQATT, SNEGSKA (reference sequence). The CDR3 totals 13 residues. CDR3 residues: CGGLAENSYEQYF. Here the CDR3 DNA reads TGCGGGGGACTAGCGGAAAACTCCTACGAGCAGTACTTC.

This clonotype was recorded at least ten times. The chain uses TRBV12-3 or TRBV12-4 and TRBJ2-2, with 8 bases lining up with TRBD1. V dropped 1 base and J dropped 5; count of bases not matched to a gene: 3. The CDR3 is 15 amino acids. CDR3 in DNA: TGTGCCAGCAGTTTAGGACAGGGGAAAACCGGGGAGCTGTTTTTT. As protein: CASSLGQGKTGELFF.

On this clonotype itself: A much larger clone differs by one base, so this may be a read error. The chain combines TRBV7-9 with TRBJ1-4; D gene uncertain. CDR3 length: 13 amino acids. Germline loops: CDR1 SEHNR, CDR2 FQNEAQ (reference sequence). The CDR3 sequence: CAGSPQVNEKLFF. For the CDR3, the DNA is TGTGCCGGCAGCCCTCAGGTTAATGAAAAACTGTTTTTT.

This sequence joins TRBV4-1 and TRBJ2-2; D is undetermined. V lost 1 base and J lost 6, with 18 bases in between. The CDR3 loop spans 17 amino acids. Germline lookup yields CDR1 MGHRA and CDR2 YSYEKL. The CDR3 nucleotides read TGCGCCAGCAGCCAAGGGTATACAAGATCCCGGGCCGGGGAGCTGTTTTTT. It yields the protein CASSQGYTRSRAGELFF.

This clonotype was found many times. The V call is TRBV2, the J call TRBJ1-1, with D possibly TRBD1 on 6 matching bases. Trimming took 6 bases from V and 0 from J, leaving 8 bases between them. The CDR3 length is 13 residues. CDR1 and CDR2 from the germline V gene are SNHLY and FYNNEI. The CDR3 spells CASRDSMNTEAFF. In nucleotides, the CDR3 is TGTGCCAGCAGGGACAGCATGAACACTGAAGCTTTCTTT.

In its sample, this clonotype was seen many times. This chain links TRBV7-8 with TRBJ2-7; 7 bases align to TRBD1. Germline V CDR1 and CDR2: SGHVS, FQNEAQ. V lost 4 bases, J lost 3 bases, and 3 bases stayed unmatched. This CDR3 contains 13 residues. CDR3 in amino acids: CASSWDSVYEQYF. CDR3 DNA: TGTGCCAGCAGCTGGGACAGCGTCTACGAGCAGTACTTC.

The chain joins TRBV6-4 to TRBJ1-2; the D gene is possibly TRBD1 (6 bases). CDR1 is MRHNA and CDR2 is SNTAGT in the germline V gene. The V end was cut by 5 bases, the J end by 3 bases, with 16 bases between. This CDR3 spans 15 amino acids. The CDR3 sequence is CASSSGLDSDYGYTF. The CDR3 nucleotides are TGTGCCAGCAGTTCGGGACTGGACAGCGACTATGGCTACACCTTC.

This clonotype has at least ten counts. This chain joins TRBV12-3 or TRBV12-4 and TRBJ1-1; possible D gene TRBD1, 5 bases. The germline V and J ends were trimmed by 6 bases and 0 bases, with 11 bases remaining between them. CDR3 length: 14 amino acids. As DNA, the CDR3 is TGTGCCAGCAGGGGGGACGCCCTGAACACTGAAGCTTTCTTT. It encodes CASRGDALNTEAFF.

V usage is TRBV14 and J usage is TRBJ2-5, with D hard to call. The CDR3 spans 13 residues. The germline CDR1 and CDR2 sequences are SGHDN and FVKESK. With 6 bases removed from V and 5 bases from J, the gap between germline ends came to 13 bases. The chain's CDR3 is CASSRLRWETQYF. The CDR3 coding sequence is TGTGCCAGCAGTCGTCTAAGATGGGAGACCCAGTACTTC.

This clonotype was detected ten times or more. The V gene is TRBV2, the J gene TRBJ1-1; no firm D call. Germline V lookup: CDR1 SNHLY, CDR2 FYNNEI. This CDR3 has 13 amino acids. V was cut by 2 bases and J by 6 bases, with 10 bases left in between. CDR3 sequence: CASSETLSSEAFF. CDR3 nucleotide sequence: TGTGCCAGCAGTGAAACTCTATCGTCTGAAGCTTTCTTT.

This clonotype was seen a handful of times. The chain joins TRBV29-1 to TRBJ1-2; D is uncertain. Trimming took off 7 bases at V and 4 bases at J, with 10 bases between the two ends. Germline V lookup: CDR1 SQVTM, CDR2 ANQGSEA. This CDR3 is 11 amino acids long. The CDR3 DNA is TGCAGCGCCCTGGGAGGCTATGGCTACACCTTC. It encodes CSALGGYGYTF.

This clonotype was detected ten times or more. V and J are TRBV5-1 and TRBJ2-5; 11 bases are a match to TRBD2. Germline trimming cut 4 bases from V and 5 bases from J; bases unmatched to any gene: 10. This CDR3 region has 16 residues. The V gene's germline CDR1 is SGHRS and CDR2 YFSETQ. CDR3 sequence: CASSVKLAGAVETQYF. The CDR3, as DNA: TGCGCCAGCAGCGTCAAACTAGCGGGAGCGGTGGAGACCCAGTACTTC. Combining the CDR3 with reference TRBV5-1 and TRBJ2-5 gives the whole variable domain KAGVTQTPRYLIKTRGQQVTLSCSPISGHRSVSWYQQTPGQGLQFLFEYFSETQRNKGNFPGRFSGRQFSNSRSEMNVSTLELGDSALYLCASSVKLAGAVETQYFGPGTRLLVL.

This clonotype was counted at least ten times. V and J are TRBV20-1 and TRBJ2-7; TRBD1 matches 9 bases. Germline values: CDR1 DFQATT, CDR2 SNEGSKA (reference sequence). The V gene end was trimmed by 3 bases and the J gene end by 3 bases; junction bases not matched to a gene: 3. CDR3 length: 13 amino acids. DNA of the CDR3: TGCAGTGCTAGGGGGGACAGGGACTACGAGCAGTACTTC. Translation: CSARGDRDYEQYF.